These T cell receptor beta chains were read from a single sample in a study of blood T cells in healthy people across ages. TCRdb processed the 5' RACE reads anew with MiXCR; each CDR3 protein has one entry. The table lists some 1.7 million distinct CDR3 sequences, 28% of them singletons. The sample consisted of blood. All receptors derive from a woman aged 25 to 39 in good health. CDR3s include the opening cysteine and the closing phenylalanine or tryptophan. The D gene is left open where the match is weak. Clone size is not always given. Where it is, it says once, few, many or a class for expanded clones.

few	TRBD1	TRBV9	TRBJ1-4	CASSVVGGQGRNEKLFF	TGTGCCAGCAGCGTAGTAGGGGGACAGGGCAGAAATGAAAAACTGTTTTTT
few	TRBD1	TRBV7-9	TRBJ1-1	CASTLAGQMNTEAFF	TGTGCCAGCACCTTAGCGGGACAGATGAACACTGAAGCTTTCTTT
many	NA	TRBV7-2	TRBJ2-7	CASSLAPTIYYEQYF	TGTGCCAGCAGCTTAGCGCCTACAATCTACTACGAGCAGTACTTC
NA	NA	TRBV7-2	TRBJ2-3	CAGSLVAADTDTQYF	TGTGCCGGCAGCTTAGTCGCGGCGGACACAGATACGCAGTATTTT
NA	TRBD1	TRBV11-2	TRBJ1-2	CASSLEGQGVNYGYTF	TGTGCCAGCAGCTTAGAAGGACAGGGGGTCAACTATGGCTACACCTTC
many	NA	TRBV7-9	TRBJ2-4	CASSPLPGHQYF	TGTGCCAGCAGCCCCCTTCCAGGCCACCAGTACTTC
NA	NA	TRBV30	TRBJ1-2	CAWSGGVQNYGYTF	TGTGCCTGGAGTGGGGGGGTTCAGAACTATGGCTACACCTTC
NA	NA	TRBV28	TRBJ1-2	CASSLSAYDYTF	TGTGCCAGCAGTCTTTCAGCGTATGACTACACCTTC
few	NA	TRBV7-9	TRBJ2-3	CASSWDTPYTDTQYF	TGTGCCAGCAGCTGGGACACTCCCTACACAGATACGCAGTATTTT
few	NA	TRBV4-2	TRBJ2-4	CANSPSGPLYNEQYF	TGTGCCAACAGCCCCAGCGGTCCGCTCTACAATGAGCAGTACTTC